This TCR beta chain was sequenced during a study of cytomegalovirus exposure and HLA in healthy donors (dated by TCRdb to the late 2010s). Background for the entire study: According to an earlier analysis of around 600 of the donors, 150 million to 200 million T cells yielded 117 million unique TCR beta sequences and less than 300 Gb of sequence data. Among the roughly 400 genotyped donors, approximately 77% belonged to the genetic ancestry cluster associated with self-reported Caucasian donors. A later analysis re-examined previously published TCR beta repertoires from 500 to 700 donors and added high-resolution HLA genotyping to investigate patterns of TCR occurrence. Because of strong linkage in the cohort, roughly five DR-DQ haplotypes were treated as single units for association and clustering. Donor age, sex, ethnicity and CMV serostatus were compiled alongside the repertoire data. Approximately 300 gigabases of sequencing data and roughly 80 million unique TCR sequences made up an early release that covered several hundred HLA-typed donors. An earlier analysis of 587 of the donors used high-throughput TCR beta sequencing to judge whether each TCR beta V gene segment behaved as functional or pseudogenic. Along with the approximately 670-subject first cohort, a separate validation cohort of over a hundred different subjects was used. The study aimed to test whether signatures of past pathogen exposure could be identified by cataloging public T cell receptors. Among roughly 400 genotyped donors of the cohort, an average of roughly 230,000 unique TCR beta nucleotide sequences was sequenced per donor, of which about 19% were non-productive. HLA typing included class I and class II loci at four-digit resolution. The number of donors typed differed by locus, with about 629-630 for A, B, C, DRB1 and DQB1, more than 500 for DQA1, 600 to 610 for DPA1, and some 440 for DPB1. The later analysis used no new phenotypic data to find candidate immune exposures, relying instead on TCR beta sequences and their occurrence across donors. To predict cytomegalovirus infection status, the study combined high-throughput TCR immunosequencing, statistical association of individual TCRs with disease status, and machine learning. Genome-wide SNP genotypes for about 60% of the 666 donors were used in a later genetic analysis, which treated that subset as a discovery cohort. Using immunosequencing, the study profiled T cell repertoires from 550 to 750 subjects and related those repertoires to cytomegalovirus serostatus. All discovery cohort repertoires had been generated on a single sequencing platform. Study-level results and caveats: According to a later analysis, most CMV-associated TCR beta chains appeared to be HLA-restricted, and the HLA associations seemed to be driven largely by CMV exposure. A later genetic analysis associated a missense DCLRE1C variant with V-gene and J-gene trimming of TCR beta chains, and an independent cohort replicated the association. Compared with the roughly 670-donor mean, donors in an Asian-associated ancestry cluster had fewer N-insertions in productive TCRs, according to a later genetic analysis. The study gave a list of around 170 TCR beta chains associated with cytomegalovirus. Linkage disequilibrium might explain the correlated functional status among segregating V segments, but an unknown experimental factor could not be excluded. Seventeen rarely observed V segments, including chromosome 9 orphons, were excluded from the earlier analysis of just under 600 of the donors because counts were too low. A further reported finding was that TCR beta sequences accurately predicted the HLA-A and HLA-B alleles for most subjects in the first cohort. Sequencing depth was assumed to be roughly uniform across donors in the presence/absence analyses, though that assumption may not hold. A few of the identified cytomegalovirus-associated TCR beta chains were confirmed in vitro to be specific for cytomegalovirus antigens. According to a later analysis, parvovirus B19, influenza, CMV and Epstein-Barr virus appeared linked to several top co-occurrence clusters. When HLA alleles, especially DR and DQ, strongly co-occurred, TCR associations were difficult to assign to individual alleles. In both the original and validation cohorts, the classifier was reported to diagnose cytomegalovirus status with high specificity and sensitivity. In a later analysis, more than 15,000 TCR beta sequences were associated with specific HLA alleles at a false discovery rate of 0.05. The cohort was sequenced for TCR beta chains only, and without alpha or paired-chain data the features that could be detected were limited. An earlier analysis of approximately 540 of the donors showed that most TCR beta V segments appeared in productive rearrangements either about 87% or about 30% of the time, which broadly matched IMGT annotations. According to a later analysis, TCR association rates differed among HLA loci, with DRB1 alleles showing the most associated TCRs and HLA-C alleles showing the fewest. CMV serostatus was the only immune exposure information available for the cohort. A group of highly shared sequence variants was considered likely to be a technical artifact of the sequencing pipeline. Across donors, most TCR sequences were observed very rarely, whereas some public TCRs were present in many individuals. In a later analysis, HLA-associated TCR beta chains showed more clonal expansion and lower generation probabilities than non-associated chains that were equally common. Some IMGT-functional V segments, including TRBV6-2 and TRBV6-3, could not be distinguished by the 87-base-pair reads and were therefore excluded. It was suggested by the authors that the approach could potentially be generalized to other disease states and immunological phenotypes. HLA typing was unavailable for some donors at each locus, so association tests used only the typed subset.

The cohort consisted of some 670 healthy bone marrow donors. At the time of sampling, all cohort members were nominally healthy, though unrecorded immune exposures were likely present. The donor tested CMV seronegative and was one of the 352 seronegative cohort members. Each donor provided a peripheral blood sample, and peripheral blood mononuclear cells were used for TCR beta sequencing. Genomic DNA extraction from the blood cell samples was performed with the Qiagen DNeasy Blood Extraction Kit. Library prep was done by the immunoSEQ multiplex PCR assay. For the multiplex PCR, a mixture combining 60 forward primers for TCR Vbeta segments and 13 reverse primers for TCR Jbeta segments was used. A multiplex PCR assay on genomic DNA amplified the CDR3 region of rearranged TCR beta genes. The amplified TCR beta libraries were sequenced on the Illumina HiSeq System as 87-base-pair reads. Under the source paper's analysis protocol: In a later analysis, tens of millions of unique TCR beta chains were counted across the 650 to 750 repertoires, and roughly 11 million of these chains were shared by at least two donors. A nearest-neighbor algorithm error-corrected the raw reads and collapsed the reads into unique sequences, merging closely related sequences to remove PCR and sequencing errors. Alignment of CDR3 sequences to IMGT reference sequences was used to assign V, D and J gene segments. For a sequence to be retained, at least a six-nucleotide match to both a V gene segment and a J gene segment was required. A rearrangement counted as productive if the CDR3 had no stop codons and remained in frame with V and J, and every other rearrangement counted as non-productive. Following IMGT convention, CDR3 was defined as the stretch from the second conserved V-encoded cysteine up to the conserved J-encoded phenylalanine. The earlier analysis of some 580 of the donors excluded any sequence lacking an unambiguous match to a single V gene segment. In an earlier analysis of about 590 of the donors, a V segment was called functional when productive rearrangements were above 56.7%, and segregating when the standard deviation between donors exceeded 5%. To diagnose cytomegalovirus status from the catalog of TCR beta chain sequences, a statistical classification framework was built. In a later analysis, TCR nucleotide sequences were compared against IMGT/GENE-DB human TR gene sequences so that V and J genes could be assigned. A later analysis assigned CDR3 sequences and most-parsimonious VDJ recombination scenarios with the TCRdist pipeline. In a later analysis, each TCR beta chain was defined by its CDR3 amino acid sequence together with its V-gene family, and reads without a unique V-gene family were excluded. In a later analysis, 450 to 600 highly shared, low-generation-probability nucleotide sequences were removed to address suspected cross-contamination and a sequencing artifact. For each public chain, a later analysis derived a clonal expansion index from normalized ranks of inferred template counts within each repertoire. Generation probabilities in a later analysis came from a VDJ recombination model fitted to out-of-frame rearrangements, and those results were checked against IGoR. A later analysis scored TCR-TCR, TCR-HLA and TCR-CMV co-occurrence with hypergeometric tests, applying a repertoire-size bias correction to TCR pairs. False discovery rates were estimated in a later analysis by permuting HLA or CMV assignments 20 times. In a later analysis, co-occurring TCRs were grouped with DBSCAN, and TCRdist sequence similarity was added when clustering was performed within HLA-allele-positive subsets. Repertoires with fewer than 30,000 or more than 120,000 public chains were left out of co-occurrence clustering, as were about five repertoires with anomalous nucleotide sharing. Entries here come from immuneACCESS through TCRdb and include only in-frame sequences with V and J called. Some clones fail to appear in such tables; in the studies checked, an unresolved V gene covers under half of the shortfall, and the cause of the remainder is unknown. V, J and clone size are those of that table, while D and trimming were read from the DNA. Here the sample has roughly 140,000 clones; 70% to 85% occur a single time. The ten most abundant clones make up around 2.5% of the sample.

Trimming at the junction amounts to 1 base on V and 2 bases on J, and the germline ends lie 13 bases apart. The CDR3 holds 15 amino acids from the cysteine to the phenylalanine. Left in the record is the CDR3 DNA by itself, 45 bases read in frame from the first base. CDR1 SGHKS and CDR2 YYEKEE are derived from the germline V gene (reference sequence). A word on this clone: Its antigen is currently not known. The input lacks base qualities; no much larger clone sits a single base away.

The receptor chain draws on TRBV5-5 and TRBJ2-7, and possibly TRBD2, on 6 matching bases. The sequence was obtained from a male donor in good health and CMV-seronegative. The sample was PBMCs. CDR3 sequence: CASSLFWGVAYEQYF. The base sequence is TGTGCCAGCAGCTTGTTTTGGGGGGTCGCCTACGAGCAGTACTTC. With the rest looked up from the reference TRBV5-5 and TRBJ2-7 genes rather than sequenced, the full variable domain is DAGVTQSPTHLIKTRGQQVTLRCSPISGHKSVSWYQQVLGQGPQFIFQYYEKEERGRGNFPDRFSARQFPNYSSELNVNALLLGDSALYLCASSLFWGVAYEQYFGPGTRLTVT.